In this sample, the clone carrying this T cell receptor (beta chain) turned up many times. The antigen is not known. cDNA carried unique molecular identifiers, and a universal primer site was added by template switching. TCRdb re-called the 5' RACE reads through MiXCR, storing one row per CDR3 protein. Here the sample spans more than 650,000 distinct CDR3 sequences, 5.5% to 6.5% being singletons. These data belong to a study of identical twins. Study-level findings and limits: Among beta out-of-frame sequences, excess sharing between twins appeared weaker. The models gave estimates that fell short of the out-of-frame TCR alpha sharing seen in monozygotic twins. Researchers reported excess low generation probability among twin-shared out-of-frame alpha sequences.

This receptor was obtained from a man aged 18 to 30 in good health. Sequenced input: naive T cells sorted from blood.

The CDR3, as DNA: TGTGCCAGCAGTCCCTCACAGGCGGATACGCAGTATTTT. Translated, it gives CASSPSQADTQYF. The chain is built from TRBV12-3 or TRBV12-4 and TRBJ2-3, with a weak D call TRBD1 (5 bases). Trimming pared 5 bases from V and 6 bases from J, leaving 12 bases between. The CDR3 consists of 13 residues.